These 15 T cell receptor beta chains were sequenced from one sample in a study of OX40 agonist ivuxolimab in advanced cancers. The repertoire was sequenced with immunoSEQ multiplex PCR; TCRdb's copy has only in-frame clones and lacks some. The sample yields roughly 110,000 clones, approximately 90% seen once. The sample here was CD4+ or CD8+ T cells sorted from blood, taken in a trial of the OX40 agonist ivuxolimab. These receptor sequences come from an adult with an advanced solid tumor such as melanoma, head and neck, liver or kidney cancer.

The rearrangement joins TRBV6-5 to TRBJ1-1; D uncertain. V was cut by 6 bases and J by 7 bases, with 9 bases left in between. The CDR3 loop spans 11 amino acids. Germline CDR1 reads MNHEY; CDR2 reads SVGAGI. The CDR3 sequence is CASRRGLEAFF. In DNA, the CDR3 is TGTGCCAGCAGACGCGGCCTTGAAGCTTTCTTT.

The rearrangement joins TRBV6-1 to TRBJ2-1, with 7 bases identical to TRBD2. Germline V gene data show CDR1 as MNHNS and CDR2 as SASEGT. This CDR3 is 15 amino acids long. The V gene end was trimmed by 1 base and the J gene end by 6 bases; junction bases not matched to a gene: 6. The CDR3 DNA follows: TGTGCCAGCAGTGAAGGGGCTAGCGGTTCCAATGAGCAGTTCTTC. This gives the protein CASSEGASGSNEQFF.

The V call is TRBV15, the J call TRBJ2-3, with D perhaps matching TRBD2 (5 bases). Germline assignment: CDR1 LNHNV and CDR2 YYDKDF (reference sequence). The V and J ends lost 3 bases and 5 bases respectively, with 18 bases between them. The CDR3 is 16 amino acids. The CDR3 here is CATSSRERRRRDTQYF. The CDR3 DNA follows: TGTGCCACCAGCAGCAGAGAAAGGCGGAGGAGAGATACGCAGTATTTT.

The V gene is TRBV7-2, the J gene TRBJ1-5; D unclear. Germline CDR1 and CDR2: SGHTA and FQGNSA. The CDR3 has 14 amino acids. The V end was cut by 3 bases, the J end by 4 bases, with 10 bases between. The CDR3 spells CASSFVLGNQPQHF. CDR3 DNA: TGTGCCAGCAGCTTCGTTTTAGGGAATCAGCCCCAGCATTTT.

V gene TRBV7-3 combines with J gene TRBJ2-1; 11 bases are a match to TRBD2. J was trimmed by 6 bases and V by 5 bases; bases with no gene match: 6. Germline values: CDR1 SGHTA, CDR2 FQGTGA. This CDR3 contains 15 residues. CDR3 in amino acids: CASSKLAGVFNEQFF. Written as DNA, the CDR3 is TGTGCCAGCAGCAAACTAGCGGGAGTTTTCAATGAGCAGTTCTTC.

This chain connects TRBV6-6 to TRBJ1-2; D is unclear. V was clipped by 4 bases and J by 3 bases, with 9 bases between them. Germline V gives CDR1 MNHNY, CDR2 SVGAGI (reference sequence). There are 13 residues in the CDR3. The CDR3 here is CASSFNSYYGYTF. The CDR3 nucleotides are TGTGCCAGCAGTTTTAACAGCTACTATGGCTACACCTTC.

The DNA of the CDR3 is TGTGCCAGCAGCAAAGCGCGTTCCCGAGGGACTAGCGGGAGAGGCAATGAGCAGTTCTTC. As protein: CASSKARSRGTSGRGNEQFF. The chain joins TRBV21-1 to TRBJ2-1; TRBD2 is taken as the D call from the table, unchecked against the DNA. TRBV21-1 is deemed a pseudogene. The CDR3 sequence is 20 residues long.

The chain has TRBV6-5 and TRBJ1-1; 8 nucleotides line up with TRBD1. Losses at the gene ends were 2 bases for V and 1 base for J; bases not matched to a gene: 0. CDR3 length equals 14 residues. The germline CDR1 and CDR2 sequences are MNHEY and SVGAGI. The CDR3 coding sequence is TGTGCCAGCAGTTACGGACAGGGGAACACTGAAGCTTTCTTT. Its translation: CASSYGQGNTEAFF.

The V gene is TRBV19, the J gene TRBJ1-4; 8 bases are a match to TRBD1. The length of the CDR3 is 14 residues. CDR1 and CDR2 (germline): LNHDA, SQIVND (reference sequence). With 3 bases clipped from V and 10 bases from J, the junction kept 7 bases outside the gene matches. The CDR3 protein is CASSMDRESVKLFF. In DNA form, the CDR3 reads TGTGCCAGTAGTATGGACAGGGAATCAGTAAAACTGTTTTTT. The whole variable domain, filled in from reference TRBV19 and TRBJ1-4, reads DGGITQSPKYLFRKEGQNVTLSCEQNLNHDAMYWYRQDPGQGLRLIYYSQIVNDFQKGDIAEGYSVSREKKESFPLTVTSAQKNPTAFYLCASSMDRESVKLFFGSGTQLSVL.

The chain combines TRBV27 with TRBJ2-1; 13 nucleotides line up with TRBD2. The CDR3 runs 15 residues. Per germline, CDR1 MNHEY and CDR2 SMNVEV (reference sequence). After removal of 4 bases from V and 4 bases from J, the junction contained 1 base not matched to a gene. CDR3: CASSSGLAGYNEQFF. In nucleotides, the CDR3 is TGTGCCAGCAGTTCGGGACTAGCGGGATACAATGAGCAGTTCTTC.

The genes are TRBV13 and TRBJ2-3, with a weak D call TRBD2 (6 bases). The CDR3 spans 16 residues. CDR1 and CDR2 (germline): PRHDT, FYEKMQ (reference sequence). Trimming took 1 base from V and 2 from J, leaving 13 bases between them. The CDR3 is CASSLVMGEDTDTQYF. The CDR3 DNA sequence: TGTGCCAGCAGCTTAGTTATGGGGGAGGACACAGATACGCAGTATTTT.

This clone was counted a few times. The chain is built from TRBV7-2 and TRBJ2-2, with D hard to call. The CDR3 runs 13 residues. Between the trimmed V and J ends, which lost 1 base and 5 bases, there was a span of 5 bases. From germline, CDR1 is SGHTA and CDR2 FQGNSA. CDR3 sequence reads: CASSLDRTGELFF. CDR3 bases: TGTGCCAGCAGCTTAGACCGAACCGGGGAGCTGTTTTTT.

On this clone itself: One end of the junction is discordant with germline, which a read error may explain. This chain uses TRBV5-1 with TRBJ2-7, with 8 nucleotides matching TRBD1. Germline V gives CDR1 SGHRS, CDR2 YFSETQ. The CDR3 loop spans 16 amino acids. CDR3 nucleotide sequence: TGCGCCAGCAGCTCGCCGGACAGGGTTGAATACGGTGGATTAGACTTC. It encodes CASSSPDRVEYGGLDF.

The genes are TRBV10-3 and TRBJ2-7; the D is unclear. The germline V gene has CDR1 ENHRY and CDR2 SYGVKD. CDR3 length equals 14 residues. Trimming stripped 4 bases from V and 6 bases from J, with 16 bases between. The CDR3 DNA reads as TGTGCCATCAGTGGATCCCCGGCCCGCACCGAGCAGTACTTC. Translation gives CAISGSPARTEQYF.

In DNA form, the CDR3 reads TGTGCCAGCAGCGATAGGACAGCTAATTCACCCCTCCACTTT. Amino acid sequence: CASSDRTANSPLHF. The rearrangement joins TRBV9 to TRBJ1-6; a possible D gene is TRBD1 (6 bases). The CDR3 runs to 14 residues. Germline V CDR1 and CDR2: SGDLS, YYNGEE. Trimming removed 3 bases from V and 6 bases from J, with 10 bases in between.